These T cell receptor beta chains were read from a single sample in a study of T cells after yellow fever vaccination. MiXCR, applied by TCRdb to the 5' RACE reads, yields one record per CDR3 protein. In the table there are about 300,000 distinct CDR3 sequences, 6.8% of which are singletons. The sample was PBMCs, taken about 41 days after the first yellow fever vaccination. These receptors all come from a man aged 18 to 29 who received the YFV17D yellow fever vaccine. Both conserved end residues are trimmed from each CDR3. A D gene is named only where the DNA matches it firmly.

ASSQGGDRVFNEQF,TRBD1,TRBV14,TRBJ2-1
SASGGAGNEQF,TRBD2,TRBV20-1,TRBJ2-1
ATSLGTRRAGELF,TRBD2,TRBV12-3/TRBV12-4,TRBJ2-2
ASSFRTGWQPQH,TRBD1,TRBV12-3/TRBV12-4,TRBJ1-5
ASRLGQGSYNEQF,TRBD1,TRBV19,TRBJ2-1
ASSGGQSLAFYGYT,.,TRBV6-1,TRBJ1-2
ASSLEGTGTNYGYT,.,TRBV11-2,TRBJ1-2
ASSGDRGSIQY,TRBD1,TRBV9,TRBJ2-4
ASSQTGRVRNSPLH,.,TRBV4-3,TRBJ1-6
ASSMASGAYQETQY,TRBD2,TRBV12-3/TRBV12-4,TRBJ2-5
SARPRQGTETQY,TRBD1,TRBV20-1,TRBJ2-5
ASSLLENTEAF,.,TRBV7-7,TRBJ1-1
ASSFGNTQY,.,TRBV6-5,TRBJ2-3
ASSPTLGTDTQY,.,TRBV7-2,TRBJ2-3
ASSKGIRETQY,.,TRBV4-1,TRBJ2-5
ASKDRGFGANVLI,TRBD1,TRBV19,TRBJ2-6
ASSWYYQEAKNIQY,.,TRBV6-5,TRBJ2-4
ASSPQRLAGGYNEQF,TRBD2,TRBV4-3,TRBJ2-1
ASSPHSGTNTGELF,TRBD2,TRBV6-1,TRBJ2-2
ASSRERERYEQY,TRBD2,TRBV4-2,TRBJ2-7
SSIFTGTTGANVLT,.,TRBV20-1,TRBJ2-6
AIGSTETVEQF,.,TRBV10-3,TRBJ2-1
ASSQQAGDYGYT,.,TRBV4-1,TRBJ1-2
ASSQGISAGELF,.,TRBV7-2,TRBJ2-2
ASSQVREISYEQY,.,TRBV4-2,TRBJ2-7
ASSLTGGSAGANVLT,TRBD1,TRBV5-1,TRBJ2-6
ASSFQGGNTEAF,.,TRBV11-2,TRBJ1-1
ASSEAPQGDTQY,.,TRBV6-1,TRBJ2-3
ASSPGTAYNYGYT,TRBD1,TRBV5-1,TRBJ1-2
SVETGGRTHPTDTQY,TRBD1,TRBV29-1,TRBJ2-3
ASSQDPGASYNEQF,.,TRBV4-3,TRBJ2-1
ASSLAGQGALGTEAF,TRBD1,TRBV7-9,TRBJ1-1
ASSLAGPQETQY,.,TRBV7-9,TRBJ2-5
ASSEGTGLYNEQF,TRBD1,TRBV25-1,TRBJ2-1
ASSSGTLYNEQF,.,TRBV6-2/TRBV6-3,TRBJ2-1
ASSLQPPGWANVLT,.,TRBV7-2,TRBJ2-6
ASSFYRGHSQPQH,TRBD1,TRBV28,TRBJ1-5
ATSRVGRGDGQNTIY,.,TRBV15,TRBJ1-3
ASNLQGARTEAF,.,TRBV7-8,TRBJ1-1
ASQGGSGMDEAGISIY,.,TRBV21-1,TRBJ1-3
ASSYHPTSRNEQF,.,TRBV6-5,TRBJ2-1
ASSWTSAGGELF,TRBD2,TRBV6-5,TRBJ2-2
ASSSSSGNEQF,.,TRBV7-2,TRBJ2-1
ASSSLGGELF,.,TRBV7-3,TRBJ2-2
ASSYAGQMNTEAF,TRBD1,TRBV6-5,TRBJ1-1
ASSQYLQETQY,.,TRBV14,TRBJ2-5
ASSQDEGSSTDTQY,.,TRBV4-3,TRBJ2-3
ASSLQGVNEQF,TRBD1,TRBV7-9,TRBJ2-1
SVAAGLEDTQY,.,TRBV29-1,TRBJ2-3
ASSLAVRQPQH,.,TRBV12-3/TRBV12-4,TRBJ1-5
AWSPQETQY,.,TRBV30,TRBJ2-5
ASSQAIGTSGVHYEQY,TRBD2,TRBV4-3,TRBJ2-7
ASTRGQGASGELF,TRBD1,TRBV7-2,TRBJ2-2
ASSPLGVATTDTQY,.,TRBV2,TRBJ2-3
ASTDTGSQPQH,.,TRBV19,TRBJ1-5
ASSRYRGMYGYT,TRBD1,TRBV12-3/TRBV12-4,TRBJ1-2
ASSLFGFQETQY,.,TRBV7-2,TRBJ2-5
ASSERTGLTGELF,TRBD1,TRBV5-1,TRBJ2-2
ACAGGENEQF,TRBD2,TRBV5-4,TRBJ2-1